This TCR beta chain was recovered during a study of T cells after yellow fever vaccination. Study information: Libraries from low-cell-number fractions were prepared with the SMART-Seq v4 Ultra Low Input RNA kit. Findings and caveats of the study: The CD4 and CD8 compartments had a small share of their clonotypes in common.

Universal primer sites and UMIs were introduced during 5'RACE template-switching synthesis of TCR cDNA. TCRdb reprocessed the 5' RACE reads with MiXCR, giving one entry per CDR3 protein. The sample includes around 310,000 distinct CDR3 sequences, about 4% of them seen just once. This clonotype has a handful of counts. Its antigen is unknown. The ends were cut back, 1 base at V and 1 base at J, with 12 bases in the middle. Looked up from germline, CDR1 is LGHNA and CDR2 is YSLEER. This CDR3 contains 16 residues. The source material was PBMCs, sampled 5 days after the yellow fever booster vaccination. The V and J genes are TRBV4-3 and TRBJ2-3, with D perhaps being TRBD1 or TRBD2 (5 bases each). This TCR came from a man younger than 35 who received the YFV17D yellow fever vaccine. In DNA form, the CDR3 reads TGCGCCAGCAGCCAAGGGGGGAGAGCTCGCACAGATACGCAGTATTTT. Translation gives CASSQGGRARTDTQYF.